These T cell receptor beta chains were read from a single sample in a study of cytomegalovirus exposure and HLA in healthy donors. Assay used: immunoSEQ multiplex PCR; TCRdb lists only in-frame clones, some missing. The sample holds 120,000 or so clones; about 80% are singletons and the top ten take 1%. The sample consisted of PBMCs. The origin of the receptors is a man aged 35 to 55 in good health and CMV-seronegative. Each CDR3 is given with its conserved first and last residue. Size is omitted from some rows. Given values are once, few, many or a class for expanded clones.

CASSYSSSPNTGELFF,TRBV6-5,NA
CASSFRGVYNEQFF,TRBV28,NA
CASSSIIAGEETQYF,TRBV27,NA
CASSQEARTDTQYF,TRBV4-1,NA
CASSRTEPNEKLFF,TRBV2,NA
CASQGQGNYEQYF,TRBV18,NA
CASSFGTVNEQFF,TRBV11-2,once
CASSLGTGAAEAFF,TRBV18,NA
CASSPRTVRTYEQYF,TRBV28,NA
CASSSQGEGAEAFF,TRBV28,once
CASNRDRSNQPQHF,TRBV2,NA
CAFSPLETQYF,TRBV30,once
CASSKRETQYF,TRBV5-1,NA
CASSLALGAQETQYF,TRBV5-4,NA
CASLPTGTSGGELFF,TRBV5-1,NA
CASSYSSGFAGDTQYF,TRBV6-5,NA
CASSLDRSNYGYTF,TRBV7-9,few
CSGGGFNEQFF,TRBV29-1,NA
CASSLPDRDTIYF,TRBV28,NA
CASSVITSPPYGYTF,TRBV2,NA
CASSPSGGAETQYF,TRBV7-9,NA
CASSEAPGWSYEQYF,TRBV6-1,NA